This T cell receptor (beta chain) came from a study of blood T cell repertoires in COVID-19. Study details: Sources were T cells, B-cell-depleted T cells, or PBMCs; the material itself was cDNA or gDNA.

As originally analysed: Researchers report that nucleated cell counts were estimated from reference gene primer amplification. TCRdb's copy holds only in-frame clones and misses some; the assay was immunoSEQ multiplex PCR. The V and J calls and clone size were taken over from that table, and D and trimming were inferred from the DNA. The sample contains around 200,000 clones, roughly 87% of which appear only once. Per the germline V gene, CDR1 is MGHDK and CDR2 is SYGVNS. V was pared by 4 bases and J by 5 bases, with 4 bases of the junction left unmatched. The CDR3 runs to 14 residues. The TCR originated in a man aged 40-50 years with active or convalescent COVID-19. This chain connects TRBV25-1 to TRBJ1-5; 8 bases line up with TRBD1. The specimen was peripheral blood. CDR3 region: CASSGSTGDQPQHF. CDR3 DNA: TGTGCCAGCAGTGGGTCGACAGGGGATCAGCCCCAGCATTTT.